The TCR beta chain described here comes from a study of CXCR3-negative and CXCR3-positive naive CD8 T cells. General study results and limits: TRB CDR3s of CXCR3-positive naive cells were more hydrophobic than those of CXCR3-negative naive cells. Both naive subsets carried similar amounts of surface CD5, so TCR strength was inferred from TRB CDR3 properties. Partly lower CXCR3 expression followed cryopreservation, and most assays relied on fresh PBMCs. In both naive subsets diversity was comparably high, whereas memory CD8+ cells showed much lower diversity.

A CD45RO-CCR7+CD27+CD95- profile was what naive CD8+ T cells displayed. Through 5' RACE with UMI labels, the TRB cDNA libraries were prepared. Each CDR3 protein gets one entry in TCRdb, which reprocessed the 5' RACE reads and gives no DNA. The sample table includes over 50,000 distinct CDR3 sequences. Per the germline V gene, CDR1 is SQVTM and CDR2 is ANQGSEA. CDR3 length equals 14 residues. Details on this clonotype: No antigen is known for it.

Specimen: naive CXCR3+ CD8+ T cells from blood. Subset given: CD45RO-CCR7+CD27+CD95- naive CD8+ T cells expressing CXCR3 (TNR3+). V usage is TRBV29-1 and J usage is TRBJ2-1; TCRdb calls TRBD2, which cannot be checked without DNA. The clonotype comes from a human donor in good health. Some clones in this sample may be carry-over from other donors' samples. CDR3: CSERQGSSYNEQFF.